These T cell receptor beta chains were read from a single sample in a study of shared clonotypes between healthy human individuals. Clones were sequenced by immunoSEQ multiplex PCR, and TCRdb holds only the in-frame ones, with some missing. The table records roughly 2.2 million clones, roughly 92% of them present only once. Sequenced: naive CD4+ T cells from PBMCs. The receptor set was obtained from a man aged 18 to 35 in good health. Some clones in this sample may be carry-over from other donors' samples. CDR3s include the opening cysteine and the closing phenylalanine or tryptophan.

v_gene	j_gene	CDR3aa
TRBV6-1	TRBJ2-2	CASSEAGTSNTGELFF
TRBV7-9	TRBJ1-1	CASSLLAVNTEAFF
TRBV27	TRBJ2-6	CASSLLVGGPSGANVLTF
TRBV7-3	TRBJ2-7	CASSPTPGSSYEQYF
TRBV5-1	TRBJ2-5	CASSLGIGGQVRETQYF
TRBV21-1	TRBJ1-5	CASIKSWGSADQPQHF
TRBV6-6	TRBJ1-1	CASTGRSPVTEAFF
TRBV27	TRBJ2-4	CASSFRFQTGAKNIQYF
TRBV9	TRBJ1-2	CASSLEGTNYGYTF
TRBV7-2	TRBJ2-3	CAISRGAGNGFDTQYF
TRBV4-2	TRBJ2-5	CASSQDRDSGTQYF
TRBV2	TRBJ1-5	CASGRDGNQPQHF
TRBV28	TRBJ1-1	CASKGAGPNTEAFF
TRBV7-6	TRBJ2-2	CASSLEVAANTGELFF
TRBV18	TRBJ1-2	CASSLTTGNPRGGYTF
TRBV28	TRBJ2-7	CASSSRTGRYEQYF
TRBV7-2	TRBJ2-5	CASSPVVAGETQYF
TRBV27	TRBJ1-4	CASSLHARAADNEKLFF